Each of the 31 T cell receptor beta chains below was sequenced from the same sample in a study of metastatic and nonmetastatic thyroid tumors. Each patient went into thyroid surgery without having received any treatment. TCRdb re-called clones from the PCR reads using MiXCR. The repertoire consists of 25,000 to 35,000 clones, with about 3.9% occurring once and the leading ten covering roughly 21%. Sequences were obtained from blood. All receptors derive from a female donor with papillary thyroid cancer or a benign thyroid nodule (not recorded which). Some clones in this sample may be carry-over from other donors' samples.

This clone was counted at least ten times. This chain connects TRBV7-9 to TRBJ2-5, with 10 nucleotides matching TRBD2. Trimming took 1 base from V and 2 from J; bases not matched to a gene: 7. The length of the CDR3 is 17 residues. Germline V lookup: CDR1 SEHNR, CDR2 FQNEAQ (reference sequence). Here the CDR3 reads CASSLVSSGSEQETQYF. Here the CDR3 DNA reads TGTGCCAGCAGCTTAGTATCTAGCGGGAGTGAACAAGAGACCCAGTACTTC.

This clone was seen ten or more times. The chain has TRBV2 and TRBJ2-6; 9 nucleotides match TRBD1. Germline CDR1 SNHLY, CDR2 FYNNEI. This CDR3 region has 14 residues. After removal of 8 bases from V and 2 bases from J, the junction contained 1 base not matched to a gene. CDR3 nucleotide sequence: TGTGCCAGCGGGGACAGGGCTGGGGCCAACGTCCTGACTTTC. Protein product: CASGDRAGANVLTF.

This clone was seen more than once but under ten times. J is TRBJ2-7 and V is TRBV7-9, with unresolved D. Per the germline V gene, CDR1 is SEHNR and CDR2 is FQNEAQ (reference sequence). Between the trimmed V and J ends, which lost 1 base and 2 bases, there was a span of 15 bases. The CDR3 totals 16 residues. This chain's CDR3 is CASSLGLGSQAYEQYF. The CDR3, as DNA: TGTGCCAGCAGCTTAGGGCTGGGCAGCCAAGCCTACGAGCAGTACTTC. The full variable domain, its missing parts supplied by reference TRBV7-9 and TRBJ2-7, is DTGVSQNPRHKITKRGQNVTFRCDPISEHNRLYWYRQTLGQGPEFLTYFQNEAQLEKSRLLSDRFSAERPKGSFSTLEIQRTEQGDSAMYLCASSLGLGSQAYEQYFGPGTRLTVT.

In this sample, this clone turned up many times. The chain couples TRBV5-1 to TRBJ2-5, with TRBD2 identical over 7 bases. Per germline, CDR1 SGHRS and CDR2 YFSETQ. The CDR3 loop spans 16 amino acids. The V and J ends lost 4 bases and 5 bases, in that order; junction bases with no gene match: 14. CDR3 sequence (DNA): TGCGCCAGCAGCCTCCTCCCCCAGGGAGGGGAGGAGACCCAGTACTTC. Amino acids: CASSLLPQGGEETQYF.

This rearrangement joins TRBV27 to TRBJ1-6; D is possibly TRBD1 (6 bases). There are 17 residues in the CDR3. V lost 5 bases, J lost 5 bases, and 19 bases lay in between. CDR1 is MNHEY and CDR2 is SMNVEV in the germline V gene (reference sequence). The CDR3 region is CASSKSWGGIHNSPLHF. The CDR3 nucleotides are TGTGCCAGCAGTAAATCTTGGGGGGGCATACATAATTCACCCCTCCACTTT.

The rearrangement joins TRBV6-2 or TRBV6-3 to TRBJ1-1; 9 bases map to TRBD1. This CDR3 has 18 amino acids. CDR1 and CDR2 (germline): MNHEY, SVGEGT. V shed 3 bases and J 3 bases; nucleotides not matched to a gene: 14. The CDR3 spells CASSYKTGGMAGDTEAFF. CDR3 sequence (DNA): TGTGCCAGCAGTTATAAAACAGGGGGCATGGCTGGGGACACTGAAGCTTTCTTT.

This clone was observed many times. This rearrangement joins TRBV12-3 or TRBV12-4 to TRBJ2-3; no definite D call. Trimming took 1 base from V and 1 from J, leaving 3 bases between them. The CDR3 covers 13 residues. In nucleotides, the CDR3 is TGTGCCAGCAGTTTAGTGGGCACAGATACGCAGTATTTT. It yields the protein CASSLVGTDTQYF.

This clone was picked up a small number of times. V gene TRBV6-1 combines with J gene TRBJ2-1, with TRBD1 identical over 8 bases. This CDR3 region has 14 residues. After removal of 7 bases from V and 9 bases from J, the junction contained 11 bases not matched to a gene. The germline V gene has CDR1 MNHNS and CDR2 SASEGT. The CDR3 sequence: CASKDRAEVGEQFF. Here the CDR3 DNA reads TGTGCCAGCAAGGACAGGGCCGAAGTCGGTGAGCAGTTCTTC.

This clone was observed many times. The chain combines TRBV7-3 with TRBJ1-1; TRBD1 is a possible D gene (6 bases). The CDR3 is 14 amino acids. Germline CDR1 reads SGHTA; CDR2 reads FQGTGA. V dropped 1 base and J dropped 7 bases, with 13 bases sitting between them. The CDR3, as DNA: TGTGCCAGCAGCTTAATGGGGGGGCCCGGTGAAGCTTTCTTT. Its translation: CASSLMGGPGEAFF.

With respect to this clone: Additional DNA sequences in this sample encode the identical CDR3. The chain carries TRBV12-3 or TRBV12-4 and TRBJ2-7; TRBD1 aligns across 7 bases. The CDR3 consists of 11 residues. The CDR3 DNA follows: TGTGCATCGGGACAGATATACGAGCAGTACTTC. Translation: CASGQIYEQYF.

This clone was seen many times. The CDR3 bases are TGTGCCAGCAGTGGGACAGGGTATGTCACTGAAGCTTTCTTT. The encoded protein is CASSGTGYVTEAFF. The chain couples TRBV2 to TRBJ1-1; the match to TRBD1 covers 8 bases. This CDR3 contains 14 residues. Unmatched junction bases numbered 5, after V lost 4 bases and J lost 4 bases. From germline, CDR1 is SNHLY and CDR2 FYNNEI.

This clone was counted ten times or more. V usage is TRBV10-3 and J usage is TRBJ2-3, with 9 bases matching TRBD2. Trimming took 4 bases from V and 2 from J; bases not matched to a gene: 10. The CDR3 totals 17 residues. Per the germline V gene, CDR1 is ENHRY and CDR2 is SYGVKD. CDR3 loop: CAISVASSGIPTDTQYF. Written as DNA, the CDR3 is TGTGCCATCAGTGTAGCCTCTAGCGGGATCCCCACAGATACGCAGTATTTT.

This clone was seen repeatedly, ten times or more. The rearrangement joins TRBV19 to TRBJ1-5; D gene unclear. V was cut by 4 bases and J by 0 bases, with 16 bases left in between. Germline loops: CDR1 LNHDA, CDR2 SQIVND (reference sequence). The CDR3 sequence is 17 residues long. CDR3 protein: CASSTDRTRGSNQPQHF. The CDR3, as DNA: TGTGCCAGTAGTACAGATCGGACGCGGGGTAGCAATCAGCCCCAGCATTTT.

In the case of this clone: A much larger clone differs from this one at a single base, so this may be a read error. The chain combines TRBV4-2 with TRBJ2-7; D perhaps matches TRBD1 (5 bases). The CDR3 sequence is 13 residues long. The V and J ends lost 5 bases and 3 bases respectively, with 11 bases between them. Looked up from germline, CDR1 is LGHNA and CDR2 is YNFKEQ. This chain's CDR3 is CASSFQGGYEQYF. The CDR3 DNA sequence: TGTGCCAGCAGCTTCCAGGGCGGCTACGAGCAGTACTTC.

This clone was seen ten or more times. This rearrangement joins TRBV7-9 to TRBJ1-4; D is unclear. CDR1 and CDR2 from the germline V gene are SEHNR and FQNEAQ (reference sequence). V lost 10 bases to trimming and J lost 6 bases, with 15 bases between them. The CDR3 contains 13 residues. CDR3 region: CAIAPLPYEKLFF. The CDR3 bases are TGTGCCATCGCTCCCCTGCCTTATGAAAAACTGTTTTTT.

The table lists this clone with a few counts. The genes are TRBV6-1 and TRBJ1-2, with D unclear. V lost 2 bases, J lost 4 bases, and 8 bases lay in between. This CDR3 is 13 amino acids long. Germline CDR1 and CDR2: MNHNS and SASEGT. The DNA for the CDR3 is TGTGCCAGCAGTGAACAGGAAACCTATGGCTACACCTTC. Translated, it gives CASSEQETYGYTF.

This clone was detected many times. The CDR3 region has the DNA TGCGCCAGCAGCCCTTCGGAGACAGGGAATTCACCCCTCCACTTT. Translation: CASSPSETGNSPLHF. The chain employs TRBV4-1 and TRBJ1-6; 7 bases agree with TRBD1. Trimming took 4 bases from V and 7 from J; bases not matched to a gene: 7. Per germline, CDR1 MGHRA and CDR2 YSYEKL. The CDR3 runs 15 residues.

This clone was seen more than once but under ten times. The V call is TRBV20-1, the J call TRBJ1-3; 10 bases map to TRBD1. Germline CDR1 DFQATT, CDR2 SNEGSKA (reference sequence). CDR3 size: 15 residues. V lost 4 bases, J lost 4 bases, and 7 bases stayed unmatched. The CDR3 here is CSAITGQGFGNTIYF. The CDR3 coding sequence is TGCAGTGCTATAACGGGACAGGGGTTCGGAAACACCATATATTTT.

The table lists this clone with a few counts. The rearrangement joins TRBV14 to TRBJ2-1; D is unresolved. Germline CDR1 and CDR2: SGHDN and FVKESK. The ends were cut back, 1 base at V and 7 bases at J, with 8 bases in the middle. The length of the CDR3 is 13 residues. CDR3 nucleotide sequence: TGTGCCAGCAGCCAAGGGTTCGGGAATGAGCAGTTCTTC. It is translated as CASSQGFGNEQFF.

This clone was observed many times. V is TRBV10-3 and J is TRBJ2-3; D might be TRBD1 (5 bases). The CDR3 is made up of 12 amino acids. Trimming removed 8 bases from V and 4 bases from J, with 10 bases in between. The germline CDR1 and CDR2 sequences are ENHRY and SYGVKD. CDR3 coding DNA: TGTGCCATCGGGCAGGGCGCAGATACGCAGTATTTT. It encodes CAIGQGADTQYF.

The chain's CDR3 is CASGEGFQPQHF. The CDR3 region has the DNA TGTGCCAGCGGGGAGGGGTTCCAGCCCCAGCATTTT. The chain recombines TRBV6-1 with TRBJ1-5; D may be TRBD1 (5 bases). Germline V gene lookup returns CDR1 MNHNS and CDR2 SASEGT. The CDR3 is 12 residues long. Trimming stripped 8 bases from V and 7 bases from J, with 12 bases between.

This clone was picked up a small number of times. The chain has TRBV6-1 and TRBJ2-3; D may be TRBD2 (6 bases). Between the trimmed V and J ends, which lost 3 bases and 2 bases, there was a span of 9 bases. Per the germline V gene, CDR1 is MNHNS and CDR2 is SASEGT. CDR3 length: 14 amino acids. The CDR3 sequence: CASSEGLDTDTQYF. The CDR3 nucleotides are TGTGCCAGCAGTGAGGGACTTGACACAGATACGCAGTATTTT.

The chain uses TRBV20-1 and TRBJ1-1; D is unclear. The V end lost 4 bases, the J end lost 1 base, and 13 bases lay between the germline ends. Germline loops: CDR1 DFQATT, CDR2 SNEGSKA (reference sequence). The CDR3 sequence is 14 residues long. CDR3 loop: CSAKSWRSNTEAFF. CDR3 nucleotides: TGCAGTGCTAAGTCTTGGAGGTCGAACACTGAAGCTTTCTTT.

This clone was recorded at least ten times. CDR3 residues: CASSTWHHNEQFF. In nucleotides, the CDR3 is TGTGCCAGTAGTACATGGCACCACAATGAGCAGTTCTTC. The chain uses TRBV19 and TRBJ2-1; D is ambiguous. Trimming cost V 4 bases and J 5 bases, with 9 bases left between them. The germline V gene has CDR1 LNHDA and CDR2 SQIVND (reference sequence). CDR3 length: 13 residues.

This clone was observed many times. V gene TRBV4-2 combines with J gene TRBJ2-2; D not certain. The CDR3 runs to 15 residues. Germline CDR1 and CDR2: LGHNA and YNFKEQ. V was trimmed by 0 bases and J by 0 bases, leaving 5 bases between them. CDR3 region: CASSQDNANTGELFF. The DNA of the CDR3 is TGTGCCAGCAGCCAAGATAATGCGAACACCGGGGAGCTGTTTTTT.

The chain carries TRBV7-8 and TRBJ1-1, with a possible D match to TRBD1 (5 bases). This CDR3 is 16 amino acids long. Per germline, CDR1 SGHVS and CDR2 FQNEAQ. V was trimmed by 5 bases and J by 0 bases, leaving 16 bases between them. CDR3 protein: CASSPGPSRLNTEAFF. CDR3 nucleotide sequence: TGTGCCAGCAGCCCGGGACCGTCCCGTCTGAACACTGAAGCTTTCTTT.

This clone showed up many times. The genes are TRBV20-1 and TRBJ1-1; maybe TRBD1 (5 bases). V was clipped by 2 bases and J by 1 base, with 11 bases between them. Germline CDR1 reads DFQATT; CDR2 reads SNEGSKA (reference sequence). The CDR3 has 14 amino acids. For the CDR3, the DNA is TGCAGTGCTAGAAGGGGACGGGGGAACACTGAAGCTTTCTTT. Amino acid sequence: CSARRGRGNTEAFF.

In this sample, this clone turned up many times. The CDR3 DNA reads as TGTGCCAGTAAAGGACGCCCGTCTGACACCATATATTTT. This codes for CASKGRPSDTIYF. The V and J genes are TRBV19 and TRBJ1-3; no clear D gene. The V gene lost 7 bases and the J gene lost 8 bases, with 15 bases spanning the gap. This CDR3 is 13 amino acids long. Germline V gene data show CDR1 as LNHDA and CDR2 as SQIVND (reference sequence).

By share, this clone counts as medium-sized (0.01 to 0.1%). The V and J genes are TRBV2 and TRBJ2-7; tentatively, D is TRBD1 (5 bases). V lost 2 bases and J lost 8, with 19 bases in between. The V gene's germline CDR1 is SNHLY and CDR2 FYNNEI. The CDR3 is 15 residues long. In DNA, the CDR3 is TGTGCCAGCAGTGAAAGGGTTTGGGGCCCTCATAAGCAGTACTTC. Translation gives CASSERVWGPHKQYF.

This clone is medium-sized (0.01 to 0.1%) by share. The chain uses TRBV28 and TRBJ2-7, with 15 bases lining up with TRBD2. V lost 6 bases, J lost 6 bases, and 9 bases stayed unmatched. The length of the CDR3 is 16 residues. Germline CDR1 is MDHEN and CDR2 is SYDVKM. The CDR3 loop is CASSPPGLAGGPEQYF. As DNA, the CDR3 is TGTGCCAGCAGCCCCCCCGGACTAGCGGGAGGGCCCGAGCAGTACTTC.

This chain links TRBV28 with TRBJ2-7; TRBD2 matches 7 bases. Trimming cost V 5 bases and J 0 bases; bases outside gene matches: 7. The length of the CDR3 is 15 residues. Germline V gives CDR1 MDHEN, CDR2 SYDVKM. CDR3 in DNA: TGTGCCAGCAGTCTACCGACTAGCAACTCCTACGAGCAGTACTTC. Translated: CASSLPTSNSYEQYF.